The clone carrying this T cell receptor (beta chain) came up a few times. The sample belongs to a study of cytomegalovirus exposure and HLA in healthy donors. This PCR relied on a set of 60 Vbeta primers and 13 Jbeta primers. Using immunoSEQ multiplex PCR, the repertoire was profiled, and TCRdb retains in-frame clones only, with some absent. The sample lists 100,000 or so clones; approximately 82% were seen once. The CDR3 spans 11 residues. From germline, CDR1 is SQVTM and CDR2 ANQGSEA. Trimming left V 3 bases short and J 8 bases short, with 8 bases between. The source is a middle-aged man in good health and CMV-seropositive. The chain links TRBV29-1 to TRBJ2-1; D is ambiguous. Sequencing was done on a sample of PBMCs. CDR3 loop: CSVERNDEQFF. The CDR3 region has the DNA TGCAGCGTTGAGCGCAACGATGAGCAGTTCTTC.